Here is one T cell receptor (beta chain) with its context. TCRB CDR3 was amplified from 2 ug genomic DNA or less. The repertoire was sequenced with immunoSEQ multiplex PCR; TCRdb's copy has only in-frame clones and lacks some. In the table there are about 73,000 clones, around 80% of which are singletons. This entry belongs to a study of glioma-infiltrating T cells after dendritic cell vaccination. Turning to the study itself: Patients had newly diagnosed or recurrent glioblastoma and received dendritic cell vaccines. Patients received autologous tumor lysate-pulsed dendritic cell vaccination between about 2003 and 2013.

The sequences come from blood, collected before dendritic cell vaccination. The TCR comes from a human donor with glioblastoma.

The CDR3 reads CASSEVLAGDTDTQYF. CDR3 nucleotide sequence: TGTGCCAGCAGTGAAGTACTAGCGGGAGACACAGATACGCAGTATTTT. This sequence joins TRBV2 and TRBJ2-3, with 11 nucleotides matching TRBD2. Trimming at V came to 1 base and at J to 2 bases, leaving 2 bases not matched to a gene. This CDR3 has 16 residues. CDR1 and CDR2 (germline): SNHLY, FYNNEI.